The T cell receptor (beta chain) under discussion was sequenced for a study of blood T cell repertoires in COVID-19. The wider study: Specimens from acute and convalescent COVID-19 originated in the United States, Italy and Spain. Sample material is recorded as cDNA or gDNA derived from T cells, B-cell-depleted T cells, or PBMCs.

How the authors handled the data: Amplification of reference gene primers was used by the study to estimate nucleated cell counts. The data were produced by immunoSEQ multiplex PCR, yet TCRdb's version contains in-frame clones alone and is incomplete. V and J calls and clone size follow that table, whereas D and trimming were derived from the DNA. The top ten clones hold around 6% of a sample with fewer than 300,000 clones, around 83% of them seen once. Germline V gives CDR1 SGHRS, CDR2 YFSETQ. V dropped 3 bases and J dropped 3; count of bases not matched to a gene: 5. The CDR3 runs 14 residues. The sample consisted of peripheral blood. The sequence came from a man of 80 years or more with acute or convalescent COVID-19. This chain connects TRBV5-1 to TRBJ2-7, with 8 bases aligning to TRBD1. CDR3 residues: CASSSGTGYYEQYF. CDR3 DNA: TGCGCCAGCAGCTCCGGGACAGGATACTACGAGCAGTACTTC.